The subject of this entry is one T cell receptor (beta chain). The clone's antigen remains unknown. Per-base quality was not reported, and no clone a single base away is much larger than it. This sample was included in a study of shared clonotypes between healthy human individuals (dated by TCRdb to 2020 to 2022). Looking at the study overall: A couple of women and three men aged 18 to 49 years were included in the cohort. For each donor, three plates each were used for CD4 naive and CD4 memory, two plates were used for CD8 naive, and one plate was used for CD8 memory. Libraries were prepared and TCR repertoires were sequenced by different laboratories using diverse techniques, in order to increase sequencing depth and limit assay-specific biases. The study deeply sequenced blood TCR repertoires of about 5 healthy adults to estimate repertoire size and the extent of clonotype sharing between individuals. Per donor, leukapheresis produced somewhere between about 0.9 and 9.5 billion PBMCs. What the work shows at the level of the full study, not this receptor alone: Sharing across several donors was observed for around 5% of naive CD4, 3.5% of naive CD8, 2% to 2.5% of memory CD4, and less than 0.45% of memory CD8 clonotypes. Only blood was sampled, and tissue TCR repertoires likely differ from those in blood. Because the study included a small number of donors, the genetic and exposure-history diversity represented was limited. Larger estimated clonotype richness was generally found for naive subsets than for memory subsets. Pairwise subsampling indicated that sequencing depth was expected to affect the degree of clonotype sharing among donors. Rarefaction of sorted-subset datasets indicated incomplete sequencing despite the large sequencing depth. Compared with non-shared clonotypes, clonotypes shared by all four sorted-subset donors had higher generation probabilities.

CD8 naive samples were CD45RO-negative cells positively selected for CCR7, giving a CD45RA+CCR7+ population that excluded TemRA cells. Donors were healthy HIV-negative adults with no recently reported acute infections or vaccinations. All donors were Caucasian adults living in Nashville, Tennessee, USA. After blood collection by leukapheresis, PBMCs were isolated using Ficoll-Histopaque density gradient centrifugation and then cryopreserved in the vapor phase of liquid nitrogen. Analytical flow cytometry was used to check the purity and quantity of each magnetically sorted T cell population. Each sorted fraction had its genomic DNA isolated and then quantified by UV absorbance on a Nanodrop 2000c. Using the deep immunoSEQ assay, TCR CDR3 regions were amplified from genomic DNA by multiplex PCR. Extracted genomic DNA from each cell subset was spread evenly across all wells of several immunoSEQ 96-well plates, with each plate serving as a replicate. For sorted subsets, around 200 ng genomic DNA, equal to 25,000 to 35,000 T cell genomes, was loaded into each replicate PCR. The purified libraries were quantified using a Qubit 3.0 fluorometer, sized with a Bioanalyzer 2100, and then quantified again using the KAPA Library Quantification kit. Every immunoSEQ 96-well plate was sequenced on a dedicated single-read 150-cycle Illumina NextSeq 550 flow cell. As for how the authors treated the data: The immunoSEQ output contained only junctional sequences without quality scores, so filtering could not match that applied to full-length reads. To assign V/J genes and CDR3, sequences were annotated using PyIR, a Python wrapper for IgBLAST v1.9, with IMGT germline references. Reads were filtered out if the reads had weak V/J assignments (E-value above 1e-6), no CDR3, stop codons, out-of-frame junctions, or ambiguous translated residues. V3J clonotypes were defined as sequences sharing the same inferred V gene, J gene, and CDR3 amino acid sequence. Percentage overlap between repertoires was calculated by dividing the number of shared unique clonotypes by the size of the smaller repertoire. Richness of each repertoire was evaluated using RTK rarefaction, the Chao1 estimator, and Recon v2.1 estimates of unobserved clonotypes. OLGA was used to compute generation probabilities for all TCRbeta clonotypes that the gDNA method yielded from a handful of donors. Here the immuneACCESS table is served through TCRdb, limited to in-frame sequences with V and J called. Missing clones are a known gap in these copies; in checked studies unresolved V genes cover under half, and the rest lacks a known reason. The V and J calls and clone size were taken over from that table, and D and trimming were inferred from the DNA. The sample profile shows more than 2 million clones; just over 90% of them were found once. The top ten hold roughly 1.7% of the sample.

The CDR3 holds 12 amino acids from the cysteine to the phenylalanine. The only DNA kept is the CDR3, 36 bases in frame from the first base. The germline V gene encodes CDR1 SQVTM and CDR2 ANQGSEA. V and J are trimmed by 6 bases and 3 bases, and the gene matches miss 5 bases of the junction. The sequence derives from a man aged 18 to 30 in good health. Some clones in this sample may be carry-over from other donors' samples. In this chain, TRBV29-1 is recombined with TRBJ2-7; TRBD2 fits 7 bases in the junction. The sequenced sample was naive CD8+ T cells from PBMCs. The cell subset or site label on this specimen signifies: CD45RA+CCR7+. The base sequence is TGCAGCGTAGCGGGAAGGGTCTACGAGCAGTACTTC. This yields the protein CSVAGRVYEQYF.